The clone carrying this TCR beta chain has a handful of counts. The antigen is unknown. The data belong to a study of early T cells in non-severe SARS-CoV-2 infection. Findings and limits, study-wide: Matching against VDJdb likely underestimated virus-specific expansions, favoring anti-spike CD8.

The germline gives CDR1 SGHRS, CDR2 YFSETQ. The CDR3 is 18 amino acids. V shed 0 bases, J shed 0 bases, and the junction held 6 bases outside the gene matches. TCRdb re-derived calls from the 5' RACE reads in MiXCR, one entry per CDR3 protein. The sample has 50,000 to 70,000 distinct CDR3 sequences, approximately 6% seen once. V usage is TRBV5-1 and J usage is TRBJ1-4; TRBD1 matches at 9 bases. The sequencing used whole blood, collected at baseline. The receptor was derived from an adult who was a healthcare worker with PCR-confirmed SARS-CoV-2 infection or an uninfected control (not recorded which). CDR3 coding DNA: TGCGCCAGCAGCTTGGCCCGACAGGGGGATGCAACTAATGAAAAACTGTTTTTT. This gives the protein CASSLARQGDATNEKLFF.